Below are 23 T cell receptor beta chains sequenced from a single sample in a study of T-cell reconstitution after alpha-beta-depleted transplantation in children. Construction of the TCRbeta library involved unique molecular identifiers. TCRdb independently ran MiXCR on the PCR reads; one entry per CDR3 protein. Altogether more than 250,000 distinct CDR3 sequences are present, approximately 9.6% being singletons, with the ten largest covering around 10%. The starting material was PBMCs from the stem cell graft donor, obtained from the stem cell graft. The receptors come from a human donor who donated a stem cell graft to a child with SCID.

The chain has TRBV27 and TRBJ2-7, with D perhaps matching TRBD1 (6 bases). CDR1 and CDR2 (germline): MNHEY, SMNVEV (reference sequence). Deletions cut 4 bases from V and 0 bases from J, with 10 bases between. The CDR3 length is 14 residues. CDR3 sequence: CASSSWDNSYEQYF. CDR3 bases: TGTGCCAGCAGTTCTTGGGACAACTCCTACGAGCAGTACTTC.

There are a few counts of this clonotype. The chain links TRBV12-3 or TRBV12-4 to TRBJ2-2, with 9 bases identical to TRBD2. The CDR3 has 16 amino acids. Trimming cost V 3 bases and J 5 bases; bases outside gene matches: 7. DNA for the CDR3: TGTGCCAGCAGTTTTGGGCTAGCGGGGTATACCGGGGAGCTGTTTTTT. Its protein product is CASSFGLAGYTGELFF.

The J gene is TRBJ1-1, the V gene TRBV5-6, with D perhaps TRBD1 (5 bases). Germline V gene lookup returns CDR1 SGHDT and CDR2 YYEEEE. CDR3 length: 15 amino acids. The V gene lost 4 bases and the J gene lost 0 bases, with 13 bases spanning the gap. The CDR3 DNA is TGTGCCAGCAGCCGTACGGGACCGATGAACACTGAAGCTTTCTTT. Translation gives CASSRTGPMNTEAFF.

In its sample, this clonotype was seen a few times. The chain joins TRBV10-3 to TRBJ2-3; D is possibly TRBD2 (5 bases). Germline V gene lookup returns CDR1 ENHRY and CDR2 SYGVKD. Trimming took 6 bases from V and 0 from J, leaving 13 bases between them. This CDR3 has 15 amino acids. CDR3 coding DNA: TGTGCCATCAGAGACGGTCGGGGAAGCACAGATACGCAGTATTTT. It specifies CAIRDGRGSTDTQYF.

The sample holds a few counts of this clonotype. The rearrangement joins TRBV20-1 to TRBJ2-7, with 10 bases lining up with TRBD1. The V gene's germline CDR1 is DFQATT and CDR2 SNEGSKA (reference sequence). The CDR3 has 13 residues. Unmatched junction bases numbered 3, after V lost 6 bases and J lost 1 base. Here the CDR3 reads CSAEDRGSYEQYF. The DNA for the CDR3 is TGCAGTGCCGAGGACAGGGGGTCCTACGAGCAGTACTTC.

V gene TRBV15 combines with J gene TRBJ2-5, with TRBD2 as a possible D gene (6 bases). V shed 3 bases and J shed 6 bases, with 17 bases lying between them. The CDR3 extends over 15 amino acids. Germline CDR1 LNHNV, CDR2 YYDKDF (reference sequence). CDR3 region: CATSSDKLAVQTQYF. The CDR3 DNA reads TGTGCCACCAGCAGCGACAAACTAGCCGTGCAGACCCAGTACTTC.

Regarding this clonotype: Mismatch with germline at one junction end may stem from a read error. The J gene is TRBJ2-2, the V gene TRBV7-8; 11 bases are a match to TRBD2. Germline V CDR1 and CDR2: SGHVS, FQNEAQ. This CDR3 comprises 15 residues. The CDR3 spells CASSIAGGPTGELFF. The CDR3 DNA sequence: TGTGCCAGCAGCATAGCGGGGGGGCCTACCGGGGAGCTGTTTTTT. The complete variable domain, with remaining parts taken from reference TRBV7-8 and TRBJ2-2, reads GAGVSQSPRYKVAKRGQDVALRCDPISGHVSLFWYQQALGQGPEFLTYFQNEAQLDKSGLPSDRFFAERPEGSVSTLKIQRTQQEDSAVYLCASSIAGGPTGELFFGEGSRLTVL.

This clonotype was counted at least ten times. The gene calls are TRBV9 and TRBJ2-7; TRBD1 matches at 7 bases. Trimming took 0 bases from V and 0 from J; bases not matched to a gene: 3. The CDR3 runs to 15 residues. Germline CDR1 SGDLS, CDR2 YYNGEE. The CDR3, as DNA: TGTGCCAGCAGCGTAGACAGGGGCGGCTCCTACGAGCAGTACTTC. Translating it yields CASSVDRGGSYEQYF.

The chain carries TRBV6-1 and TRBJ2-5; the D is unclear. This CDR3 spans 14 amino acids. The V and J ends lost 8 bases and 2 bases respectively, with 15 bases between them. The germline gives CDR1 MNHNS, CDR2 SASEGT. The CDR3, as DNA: TGTGCCAGCCGCAGGCCCGGTCTACAAGAGACCCAGTACTTC. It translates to CASRRPGLQETQYF.

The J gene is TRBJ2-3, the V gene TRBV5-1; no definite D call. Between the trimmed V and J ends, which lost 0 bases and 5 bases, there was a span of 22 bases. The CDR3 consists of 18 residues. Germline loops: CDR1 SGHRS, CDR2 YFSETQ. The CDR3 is CASSLVQSSVSVGDTQYF. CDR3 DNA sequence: TGCGCCAGCAGCTTGGTTCAGTCTTCTGTCTCTGTTGGAGATACGCAGTATTTT.

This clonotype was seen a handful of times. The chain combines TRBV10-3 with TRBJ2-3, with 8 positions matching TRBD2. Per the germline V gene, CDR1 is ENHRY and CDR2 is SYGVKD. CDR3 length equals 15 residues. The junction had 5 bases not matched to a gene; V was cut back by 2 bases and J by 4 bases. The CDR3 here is CAISELAGGPDTQYF. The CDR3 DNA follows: TGTGCCATCAGTGAGCTGGCGGGGGGCCCAGATACGCAGTATTTT.

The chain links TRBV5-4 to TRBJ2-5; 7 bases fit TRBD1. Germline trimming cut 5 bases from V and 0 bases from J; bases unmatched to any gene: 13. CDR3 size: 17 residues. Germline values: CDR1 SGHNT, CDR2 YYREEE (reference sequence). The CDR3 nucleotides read TGTGCCAGCAGACTCAGAACCGGGACAGTTAACCAAGAGACCCAGTACTTC. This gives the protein CASRLRTGTVNQETQYF. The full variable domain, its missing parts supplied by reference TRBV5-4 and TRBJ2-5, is ETGVTQSPTHLIKTRGQQVTLRCSSQSGHNTVSWYQQALGQGPQFIFQYYREEENGRGNFPPRFSGLQFPNYSSELNVNALELDDSALYLCASRLRTGTVNQETQYFGPGTRLLVL.

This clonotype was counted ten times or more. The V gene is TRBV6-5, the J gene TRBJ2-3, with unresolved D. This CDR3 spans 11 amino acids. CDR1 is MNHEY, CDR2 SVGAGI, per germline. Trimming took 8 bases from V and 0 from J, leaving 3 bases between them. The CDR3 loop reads CASGSTDTQYF. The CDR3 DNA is TGTGCCAGCGGTAGCACAGATACGCAGTATTTT.

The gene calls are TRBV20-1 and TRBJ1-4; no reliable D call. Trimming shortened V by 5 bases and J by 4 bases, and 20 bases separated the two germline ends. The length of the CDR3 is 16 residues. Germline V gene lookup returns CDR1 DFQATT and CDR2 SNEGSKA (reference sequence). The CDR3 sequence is CSAPPLTGDDNEKLFF. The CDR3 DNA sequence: TGCAGTGCTCCCCCCCTGACCGGAGATGATAATGAAAAACTGTTTTTT.

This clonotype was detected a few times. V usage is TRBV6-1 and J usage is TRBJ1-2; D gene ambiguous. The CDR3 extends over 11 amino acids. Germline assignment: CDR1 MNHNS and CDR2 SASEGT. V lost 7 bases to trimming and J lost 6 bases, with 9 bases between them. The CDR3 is CASTLYNGYTF. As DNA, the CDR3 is TGTGCCAGCACCCTTTACAATGGCTACACCTTC.

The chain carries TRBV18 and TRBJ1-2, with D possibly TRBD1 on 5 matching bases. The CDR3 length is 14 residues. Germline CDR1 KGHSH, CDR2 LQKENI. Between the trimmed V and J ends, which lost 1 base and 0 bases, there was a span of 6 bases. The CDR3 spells CASSPQGTNYGYTF. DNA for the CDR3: TGTGCCAGCTCACCACAGGGGACTAACTATGGCTACACCTTC.

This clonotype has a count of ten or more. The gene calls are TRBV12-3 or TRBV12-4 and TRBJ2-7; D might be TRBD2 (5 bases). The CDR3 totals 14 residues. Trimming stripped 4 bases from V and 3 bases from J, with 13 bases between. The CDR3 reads CASSWAQSGYEQYF. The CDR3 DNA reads TGTGCCAGCAGTTGGGCCCAAAGCGGCTACGAGCAGTACTTC.

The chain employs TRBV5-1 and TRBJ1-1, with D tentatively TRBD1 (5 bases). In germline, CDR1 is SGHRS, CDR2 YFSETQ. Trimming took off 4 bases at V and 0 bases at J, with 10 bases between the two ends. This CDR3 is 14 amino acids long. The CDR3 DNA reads TGCGCCAGCAGCAAGGGACCGCTGAACACTGAAGCTTTCTTT. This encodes CASSKGPLNTEAFF.

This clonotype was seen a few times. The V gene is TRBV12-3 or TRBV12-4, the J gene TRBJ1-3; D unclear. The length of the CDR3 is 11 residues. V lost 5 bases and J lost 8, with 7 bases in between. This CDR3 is CASSQWDTIYF. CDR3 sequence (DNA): TGTGCCAGCAGTCAATGGGACACCATATATTTT.

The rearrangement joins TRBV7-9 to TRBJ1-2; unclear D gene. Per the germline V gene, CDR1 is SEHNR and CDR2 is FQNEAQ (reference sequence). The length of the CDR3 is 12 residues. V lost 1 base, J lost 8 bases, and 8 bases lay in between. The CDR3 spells CASSLGREGYTF. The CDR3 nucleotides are TGTGCCAGCAGCTTAGGAAGGGAAGGCTACACCTTC.

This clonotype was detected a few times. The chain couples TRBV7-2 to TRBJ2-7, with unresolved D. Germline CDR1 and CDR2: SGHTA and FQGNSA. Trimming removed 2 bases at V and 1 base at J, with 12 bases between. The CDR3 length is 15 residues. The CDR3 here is CASSLSDMPSYEQYF. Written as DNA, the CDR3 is TGTGCCAGCAGCTTAAGTGACATGCCTTCCTACGAGCAGTACTTC.

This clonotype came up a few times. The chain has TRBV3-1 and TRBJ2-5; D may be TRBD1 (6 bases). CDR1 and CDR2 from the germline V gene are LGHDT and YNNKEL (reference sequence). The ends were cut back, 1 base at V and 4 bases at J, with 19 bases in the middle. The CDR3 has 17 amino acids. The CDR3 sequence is CASSQALEGVRRETQYF. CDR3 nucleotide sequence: TGTGCCAGCAGCCAAGCCCTTGAGGGGGTGAGGCGAGAGACCCAGTACTTC.

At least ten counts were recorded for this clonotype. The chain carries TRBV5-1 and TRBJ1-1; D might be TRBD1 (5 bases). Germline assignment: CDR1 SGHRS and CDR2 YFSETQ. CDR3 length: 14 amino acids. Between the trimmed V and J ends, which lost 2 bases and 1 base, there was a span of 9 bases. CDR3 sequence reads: CASSFDRPNTEAFF. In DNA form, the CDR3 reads TGCGCCAGCAGCTTTGACAGACCGAACACTGAAGCTTTCTTT.